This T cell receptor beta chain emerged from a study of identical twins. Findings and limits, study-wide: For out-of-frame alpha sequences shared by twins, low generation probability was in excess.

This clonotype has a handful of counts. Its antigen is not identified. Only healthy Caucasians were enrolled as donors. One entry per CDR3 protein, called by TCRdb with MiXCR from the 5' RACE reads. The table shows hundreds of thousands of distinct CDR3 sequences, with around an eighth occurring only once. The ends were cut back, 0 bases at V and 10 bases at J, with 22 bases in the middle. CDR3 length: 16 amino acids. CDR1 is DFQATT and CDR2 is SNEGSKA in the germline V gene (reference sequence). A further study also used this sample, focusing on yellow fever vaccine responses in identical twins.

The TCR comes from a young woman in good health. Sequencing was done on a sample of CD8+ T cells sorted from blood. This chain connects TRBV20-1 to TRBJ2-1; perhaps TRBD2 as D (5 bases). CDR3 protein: CSARDIEGSAVREQFF. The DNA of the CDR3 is TGCAGTGCTAGAGATATAGAGGGTAGTGCAGTCAGGGAGCAGTTCTTC.